One sample yielded the 8 T cell receptor beta chains listed below, sequenced in a study of T cell responses to AZD1222 COVID-19 vaccine. Using immunoSEQ multiplex PCR, the repertoire was profiled, and TCRdb retains in-frame clones only, with some absent. This repertoire shows about 110,000 clones, roughly 87% found once; its top ten account for 5% to 5.5%. The source material was peripheral blood, sampled on day 0 of AZD1222 vaccination. These receptors originate from an adult in good health.

This chain links TRBV5-5 with TRBJ2-5, with D perhaps given as TRBD1 or TRBD2 (5 bases each). The CDR3 has 14 amino acids. V gave up 1 base and J gave up 2 bases, with 9 bases separating them. Germline CDR1 and CDR2: SGHKS and YYEKEE (reference sequence). CDR3 amino acids: CASSLQWGQETQYF. CDR3 DNA sequence: TGTGCCAGCAGCTTGCAGTGGGGGCAAGAGACCCAGTACTTC.

The V gene is TRBV7-9, the J gene TRBJ1-1; 8 bases fit TRBD1. Germline V lookup: CDR1 SEHNR, CDR2 FQNEAQ (reference sequence). The CDR3 runs to 18 residues. J gave up 3 bases and V 1 base, and 13 bases lay outside the gene matches. CDR3 loop: CASSLGTQGAGRDTEAFF. CDR3 nucleotides: TGTGCCAGCAGCTTAGGGACCCAGGGGGCAGGACGGGACACTGAAGCTTTCTTT.

The J gene is TRBJ2-1, the V gene TRBV24-1, with 8 bases matching TRBD1. Per germline, CDR1 KGHDR and CDR2 SFDVKD. CDR3 size: 14 residues. With 3 bases clipped from V and 6 bases from J, the junction kept 3 bases outside the gene matches. As DNA, the CDR3 is TGTGCCACCAGTGATGGACAGGGTCGCAATGAGCAGTTCTTC. It specifies CATSDGQGRNEQFF.

As DNA, the CDR3 is TGTGCCATCAGTGACAGTCATAGCAATCAGCCCCAGCATTTT. It specifies CAISDSHSNQPQHF. The V gene is TRBV10-3, the J gene TRBJ1-5; D gene ambiguous. The germline gives CDR1 ENHRY, CDR2 SYGVKD. V was clipped by 3 bases and J by 0 bases, with 6 bases between them. The CDR3 length is 14 residues.

This clone was picked up one time. The chain employs TRBV15 and TRBJ2-4; 8 positions match TRBD1. V trimming: 2 bases; J trimming: 8 bases; junction bases outside the gene matches: 14. This CDR3 is 17 amino acids long. Germline V gene lookup returns CDR1 LNHNV and CDR2 YYDKDF (reference sequence). The CDR3 spells CATSRLQGQGEFYIQYF. CDR3 nucleotides: TGTGCCACCAGCAGACTCCAAGGACAGGGAGAATTTTACATTCAGTACTTC.

V usage is TRBV4-1 and J usage is TRBJ1-3, with 7 positions matching TRBD1. V lost 0 bases to trimming and J lost 4 bases; unmatched junction nucleotides: 6. From germline, CDR1 is MGHRA and CDR2 YSYEKL. CDR3 length: 16 amino acids. CDR3 DNA sequence: TGCGCCAGCAGCCAAGACAGGGGGAATAGAGGAAACACCATATATTTT. Protein product: CASSQDRGNRGNTIYF.

This chain connects TRBV27 to TRBJ1-2; D unclear. The CDR3 consists of 13 residues. CDR1 MNHEY and CDR2 SMNVEV come from the germline V gene (reference sequence). Trimming pared 1 base from V and 8 bases from J, leaving 11 bases between. The CDR3 DNA is TGTGCCAGCAGTTTATTGAAGTCGGAGGGCTACACCTTC. Its protein is CASSLLKSEGYTF.

The J gene is TRBJ1-6, the V gene TRBV9; D remains unclear. The CDR3 runs to 15 residues. Germline V gene sequence: CDR1 SGDLS, CDR2 YYNGEE. Trimming stripped 4 bases from V and 4 bases from J, with 12 bases between. CDR3 sequence: CASSPNGRYNSPLHF. Here the CDR3 DNA reads TGTGCCAGCAGCCCCAACGGGAGATATAATTCACCCCTCCACTTT.